Following are 5 T cell receptor beta chains from one sample sequenced in a study of cytomegalovirus exposure and HLA in healthy donors. This table comes from immunoSEQ multiplex PCR, and its TCRdb copy is limited to in-frame clones, with some not included. The table shows about 95,000 clones, with 85% occurring only once. What was sequenced was PBMCs. The receptors here all came from a man aged 18 to 30 in good health and CMV-seropositive.

The genes are TRBV28 and TRBJ1-5; no reliable D call. The ends were cut back, 5 bases at V and 9 bases at J, with 17 bases in the middle. The CDR3 has 14 residues. CDR1 is MDHEN, CDR2 SYDVKM, per germline. The CDR3 spells CASSVNSPPRPQHF. CDR3 nucleotides: TGTGCCAGCAGTGTGAACAGCCCCCCTCGGCCCCAGCATTTT. Drawing the rest from reference TRBV28 and TRBJ1-5, the complete variable domain is DVKVTQSSRYLVKRTGEKVFLECVQDMDHENMFWYRQDPGLGLRLIYFSYDVKMKEKGDIPEGYSVSREKKERFSLILESASTNQTSMYLCASSVNSPPRPQHFGDGTRLSIL.

In its sample, this clone was seen once. The chain is built from TRBV19 and TRBJ2-1, with D possibly matching TRBD1 (5 bases). V gave up 3 bases and J gave up 2 bases, with 14 bases separating them. There are 16 residues in the CDR3. Germline CDR1 and CDR2: LNHDA and SQIVND (reference sequence). As DNA, the CDR3 is TGTGCCAGTAGTATCCGCTCCAGGGTCCCCTACAATGAGCAGTTCTTC. Its translation: CASSIRSRVPYNEQFF.

The chain joins TRBV9 to TRBJ1-1; D perhaps matches TRBD1 (5 bases). In germline, CDR1 is SGDLS, CDR2 YYNGEE. The V end lost 0 bases, the J end lost 6 bases, and 12 bases lay between the germline ends. This CDR3 is 14 amino acids long. CDR3 protein: CASSVGGGTAEAFF. As DNA, the CDR3 is TGTGCCAGCAGCGTAGGGGGGGGGACGGCTGAAGCTTTCTTT.

This clone showed up just once. The chain carries TRBV5-1 and TRBJ1-2; 9 positions match TRBD1. The V segment lost 4 bases and the J segment 0 bases; nucleotides outside the gene matches: 7. This CDR3 has 16 amino acids. The germline gives CDR1 SGHRS, CDR2 YFSETQ. The CDR3 bases are TGCGCCAGCAGCCTTGGACGGGACAGGGCTAACTATGGCTACACCTTC. This codes for CASSLGRDRANYGYTF.

This chain uses TRBV30 with TRBJ2-1; TRBD2 aligns across 10 bases. The CDR3 totals 16 residues. With 2 bases clipped from V and 7 bases from J, the junction kept 11 bases outside the gene matches. Germline values: CDR1 GTSNPN, CDR2 SVGIG (reference sequence). CDR3 in DNA: TGTGCCTGGAGTCCCATCTACTTAGCGGGGGGTAATGAGCAGTTCTTC. It translates to CAWSPIYLAGGNEQFF.